The 19 T cell receptor beta chains in this list originate from one sample, sequenced in a study of T cell responses to AZD1222 COVID-19 vaccine. TCRdb keeps only in-frame clones here, not all; method: immunoSEQ multiplex PCR. In the table there are more than 80,000 clones, roughly 88% of which are singletons. The sequences come from peripheral blood, collected on day 0 of AZD1222 vaccination. The receptor source for this set is an adult in good health.

In this sample, this clone turned up once. This specimen includes other DNA sequences encoding the same CDR3. CDR3 loop: CASSETGDQPQHF. CDR3 sequence (DNA): TGCGCCAGCAGTGAGACAGGGGACCAGCCCCAGCATTTT. The V call is TRBV10-1, the J call TRBJ1-5; TRBD1 agrees at 7 bases. The CDR3 covers 13 residues. J lost 7 bases, V lost 2 bases, and 2 bases had no gene match. From germline, CDR1 is WNHNN and CDR2 SYGVQD (reference sequence).

The chain employs TRBV6-1 and TRBJ2-5; no firm D call. Deletions cut 3 bases from V and 4 bases from J, with 6 bases between. Germline V gene data show CDR1 as MNHNS and CDR2 as SASEGT. The CDR3 length is 12 residues. This CDR3 is CASSDVGETQYF. The CDR3 region has the DNA TGTGCCAGCAGTGATGTCGGAGAGACCCAGTACTTC.

V usage is TRBV15 and J usage is TRBJ2-5; TRBD1 agrees at 8 bases. The CDR3 has 15 amino acids. Germline V gives CDR1 LNHNV, CDR2 YYDKDF (reference sequence). J lost 0 bases, V lost 5 bases, and 5 bases had no gene match. The CDR3 DNA is TGTGCCACCAGCGCGGACAGGGCGTACCAAGAGACCCAGTACTTC. This sequence encodes CATSADRAYQETQYF.

The chain has TRBV18 and TRBJ2-2; TRBD2 matches 7 bases. The CDR3 covers 17 residues. The junction had 10 bases not matched to a gene; V was cut back by 6 bases and J by 0 bases. Per germline, CDR1 KGHSH and CDR2 LQKENI. The CDR3 is CASSLFRLASNTGELFF. The DNA for the CDR3 is TGTGCCAGCTCTCTTTTCCGACTAGCCTCGAACACCGGGGAGCTGTTTTTT.

V gene TRBV30 combines with J gene TRBJ2-4; TRBD2 agrees at 9 bases. CDR1 is GTSNPN and CDR2 is SVGIG in the germline V gene (reference sequence). The CDR3 totals 17 residues. Losses at the gene ends were 8 bases for V and 3 bases for J; bases not matched to a gene: 17. For the CDR3, the DNA is TGTGCCGGAATCTTGGGGACTAGCTTGGGTAGCAAAAACATTCAGTACTTC. The encoded protein is CAGILGTSLGSKNIQYF.

The chain recombines TRBV30 with TRBJ1-5; D ambiguous. The CDR3 extends over 13 amino acids. V was shortened by 1 base and J by 2 bases, with 6 bases between the two germline ends. Germline V gives CDR1 GTSNPN, CDR2 SVGIG (reference sequence). The CDR3 loop reads CAWSGLGNQPQHF. The DNA of the CDR3 is TGTGCCTGGAGTGGGCTGGGCAATCAGCCCCAGCATTTT.

The gene calls are TRBV6-6 and TRBJ2-3; 9 nucleotides line up with TRBD2. Germline CDR1 MNHNY, CDR2 SVGAGI (reference sequence). The CDR3 sequence is 16 residues long. The V segment lost 7 bases and the J segment 1 base; nucleotides outside the gene matches: 9. CDR3 sequence (DNA): TGTGCCAGCACCAATCTCCGGACTAGCGGCACAGATACGCAGTATTTT. This encodes CASTNLRTSGTDTQYF.

The chain carries TRBV18 and TRBJ2-1, with D hard to call. Trimming pared 6 bases from V and 6 bases from J, leaving 12 bases between. The germline gives CDR1 KGHSH, CDR2 LQKENI. The CDR3 loop spans 13 amino acids. CDR3 in amino acids: CASSPREFNEQFF. The CDR3 DNA is TGTGCCAGCTCCCCTAGAGAGTTCAATGAGCAGTTCTTC.

The table lists this clone with a few counts. The chain couples TRBV3-1 (or the pseudogene TRBV3-2) to TRBJ1-2, with TRBD1 as a possible D gene (6 bases). The CDR3 extends over 13 amino acids. Trimming left V 3 bases short and J 7 bases short, with 12 bases between. Germline V gene sequence: CDR1 LGHDT, CDR2 YNNKEL (reference sequence). CDR3 sequence reads: CASSHRSRGGYTF. CDR3 sequence (DNA): TGTGCCAGCAGCCACCGGAGCAGGGGTGGCTACACCTTC.

CDR3 coding DNA: TGTGCCATCAGTGTCCCCACTAGCGATGAGCAGTTCTTC. It is translated as CAISVPTSDEQFF. The V gene is TRBV10-3, the J gene TRBJ2-1, with TRBD2 identical over 7 bases. Per the germline V gene, CDR1 is ENHRY and CDR2 is SYGVKD. The CDR3 has 13 residues. V lost 4 bases, J lost 8 bases, and 5 bases stayed unmatched.

There are a few counts of this clone. The chain joins TRBV27 to TRBJ2-7; no firm D call. The germline V and J ends were trimmed by 4 bases and 2 bases, with 3 bases remaining between them. This CDR3 contains 11 residues. Germline V gene lookup returns CDR1 MNHEY and CDR2 SMNVEV (reference sequence). As DNA, the CDR3 is TGTGCCAGCAGTTACGCCTACGAGCAGTACTTC. Translation gives CASSYAYEQYF.

V is TRBV24-1 and J is TRBJ1-3, with TRBD1 matching 8 bases. Germline V CDR1 and CDR2: KGHDR, SFDVKD. This CDR3 has 16 amino acids. With V trimmed by 5 bases and J by 1 base, 6 bases remained unmatched. The CDR3 reads CATSGPGTGSGNTIYF. As DNA, the CDR3 is TGTGCCACCAGTGGTCCCGGGACAGGATCTGGAAACACCATATATTTT.

This clone was found once. The V and J genes are TRBV11-2 and TRBJ2-3, with 8 positions matching TRBD2. V shed 5 bases, J shed 1 base, and the junction held 11 bases outside the gene matches. In germline, CDR1 is SGHAT, CDR2 FQNNGV. There are 17 residues in the CDR3. The CDR3 loop reads CASSQAHLREGTDTQYF. The CDR3 region has the DNA TGTGCCAGCAGCCAAGCCCACCTGCGGGAGGGCACAGATACGCAGTATTTT.

The J gene is TRBJ2-6, the V gene TRBV11-2; D possibly corresponds to TRBD1 (7 bases). The germline V gene encodes CDR1 SGHAT and CDR2 FQNNGV. The V and J ends lost 6 bases and 0 bases respectively, with 18 bases between them. This CDR3 comprises 18 residues. CDR3 residues: CASRPSGGIGSGANVLTF. DNA for the CDR3: TGTGCCAGCAGACCGTCAGGGGGGATCGGCTCTGGGGCCAACGTCCTGACTTTC.

J is TRBJ2-7 and V is TRBV15; D gene uncertain. Germline V gene data show CDR1 as LNHNV and CDR2 as YYDKDF (reference sequence). The CDR3 is 15 residues long. Trimming took 2 bases from V and 7 from J, leaving 18 bases between them. This CDR3 reads CATSRPSISLGEQYF. CDR3 bases: TGTGCCACCAGCAGACCCTCGATATCCCTGGGGGAGCAGTACTTC.

In DNA form, the CDR3 reads TGTGCCAGCAGGCGGGACACCACCTACGAGCAGTACTTC. Translation: CASRRDTTYEQYF. V is TRBV2 and J is TRBJ2-7; the D gene could be TRBD1 or TRBD2 (6 bases each). This CDR3 spans 13 amino acids. Germline CDR1 and CDR2: SNHLY and FYNNEI. The germline V and J ends were trimmed by 6 bases and 2 bases, with 11 bases remaining between them.

The chain combines TRBV7-9 with TRBJ1-1, with a possible D match to TRBD1 (5 bases). The CDR3 loop spans 14 amino acids. Trimming stripped 1 base from V and 7 bases from J, with 13 bases between. CDR1 SEHNR and CDR2 FQNEAQ come from the germline V gene (reference sequence). CDR3 amino acids: CASSLDGARSEAFF. The CDR3, as DNA: TGTGCCAGCAGCTTAGACGGGGCGCGGAGTGAAGCTTTCTTT.

This clone was detected only once. The rearrangement uses TRBV27 and TRBJ2-7; 8 bases are shared with TRBD1. V shed 8 bases, J shed 1 base, and the junction held 10 bases outside the gene matches. The CDR3 is 15 amino acids. The V gene's germline CDR1 is MNHEY and CDR2 SMNVEV (reference sequence). CDR3 residues: CASQRVRGLSYEQYF. The CDR3 coding sequence is TGTGCCAGCCAAAGGGTCAGGGGGCTATCCTACGAGCAGTACTTC.

This clone has more than one count but fewer than ten. Other DNA sequences in this sample translate to the same CDR3. This chain uses TRBV11-2 with TRBJ2-2; unclear D gene. The CDR3 covers 16 residues. In germline, CDR1 is SGHAT, CDR2 FQNNGV. The ends were cut back, 1 base at V and 0 bases at J, with 9 bases in the middle. The DNA of the CDR3 is TGTGCCAGCAGCTTAGTGCAGTCCGCGAACACCGGGGAGCTGTTTTTT. Its protein product is CASSLVQSANTGELFF.